The entry that follows covers one TCR beta chain sequence. TCRdb's table, derived via immunoSEQ multiplex PCR, lists solely in-frame clones and lacks some. The sample lists under 100,000 clones, roughly 96% occurring once. This sample stems from a study of T cell changes during pregnancy in multiple sclerosis. This CDR3 contains 16 residues. The germline V and J ends were trimmed by 4 bases and 0 bases, with 12 bases remaining between them. CDR1 is SEHNR, CDR2 FQNEAQ, per germline (reference sequence). Material: peripheral blood, obtained in the second trimester of pregnancy. This clonotype was obtained from a female donor with multiple sclerosis, enrolled in a pregnancy study. The chain carries TRBV7-9 and TRBJ1-4, with no clear D. The CDR3 reads CASSSRGDTTNEKLFF. Here the CDR3 DNA reads TGTGCCAGCAGCTCCCGAGGAGATACAACTAATGAAAAACTGTTTTTT.